This T cell receptor (beta chain) was observed in a study of shared clonotypes between healthy human individuals. About the research overall: Researchers drew samples from a couple of women and a few men aged 18 to 49. Study results and caveats: In this cohort, only blood was sampled, and tissue repertoires likely differ.

V was trimmed by 3 bases and J by 7 bases, leaving 12 bases between them. The germline V gene has CDR1 SGHDN and CDR2 FVKESK. The CDR3 extends over 14 amino acids. About this clone itself: Its antigen is unknown.

Some clones are missing from TCRdb's copy, which holds only in-frame ones; the method was immunoSEQ multiplex PCR. This sample has about 360,000 clones; roughly 70% occur once, and the top ten carry 10%. The chain employs TRBV14 and TRBJ1-4; D not resolved. Sequenced: memory CD4+ T cells sorted from blood. Regarding subset: CD45RA-negative fraction. The clonotype comes from a young man in good health. The DNA for the CDR3 is TGTGCCAGCAGCCAGAGGGAGCCGGGTGAAAAACTGTTTTTT. This sequence encodes CASSQREPGEKLFF.